A single sample is the source of the 11 T cell receptor beta chains below, sequenced in a study of T-cell reconstitution after alpha-beta-depleted transplantation in children. Unique molecular identifiers were incorporated during preparation of the TCRbeta library. A single record per CDR3 protein comes from TCRdb applying MiXCR to the PCR reads. The sample consists of hundreds of thousands of distinct CDR3 sequences, about 24% of them appearing once. The sample here was PBMCs, mostly from graft donor cells, taken 360 days after TCRalphabeta/CD19-depleted stem cell transplant. All receptors come from a female patient aged 2-10 years who had a stem cell transplant for congenital amegakaryocytic thrombocytopenia, so the T cells may come from the graft donor.

The genes are TRBV20-1 and TRBJ2-1; D possibly corresponds to TRBD2 (6 bases). Germline loops: CDR1 DFQATT, CDR2 SNEGSKA (reference sequence). This CDR3 has 14 amino acids. Trimming shortened V by 3 bases and J by 8 bases, and 17 bases separated the two germline ends. The CDR3: CSASLFGSDDEQFF. CDR3 bases: TGCAGTGCTAGTCTCTTCGGGAGTGACGATGAGCAGTTCTTC.

As concerns this clonotype: Without the conserved terminal phenylalanine or tryptophan, this CDR3 likely stems from a read error. No DNA is shown, since the ends of the CDR3 on it are uncertain; the CDR3 is the one TCRdb lists. The chain combines TRBV2 with TRBJ2-1. The germline gives CDR1 SNHLY, CDR2 FYNNEI. The CDR3 length equals 10 residues, ends included. The CDR3 sequence is CARLHPSEFV.

This chain uses TRBV7-9 with TRBJ2-2; D remains ambiguous. CDR1 is SEHNR and CDR2 is FQNEAQ in the germline V gene (reference sequence). With 2 bases removed from V and 5 bases from J, the gap between germline ends came to 9 bases. The CDR3 spans 14 residues. CDR3 nucleotide sequence: TGTGCCAGCAGCTTATACGGACCAACCGGGGAGCTGTTTTTT. It yields the protein CASSLYGPTGELFF.

In its sample, this clonotype was seen a few times. This chain joins TRBV24-1 and TRBJ2-5; D is undetermined. V was trimmed by 8 bases and J by 3 bases, leaving 15 bases between them. Germline CDR1 and CDR2: KGHDR and SFDVKD. This CDR3 comprises 14 residues. The CDR3 DNA is TGTGCCACCATTTTCGTCGGCGGTGAAGAGACCCAGTACTTC. Its translation: CATIFVGGEETQYF.

Note on this clonotype: One junction end does not reproduce the germline sequence, and a read error may be involved. The genes are TRBV7-2 and TRBJ2-3; no clear D gene. The CDR3 is 14 amino acids. The germline CDR1 and CDR2 sequences are SGHTA and FQGNSA. Here the CDR3 DNA reads TGTGCCAGCAGCTTACGGCCGAGCACAGATACGCAGAATTTT. Translation: CASSLRPSTDTQNF.

This clonotype was recorded at least ten times. The chain joins TRBV29-1 to TRBJ2-7; D remains unclear. The CDR3 has 8 residues. CDR1 is SQVTM and CDR2 is ANQGSEA in the germline V gene. CDR3 amino acids: CRTYEQYF. CDR3 bases: TGCAGGACTTACGAGCAGTACTTC.

The table lists this clonotype with a few counts. The V call is TRBV5-1, the J call TRBJ1-1, with a tentative D call TRBD1 (6 bases). Trimming stripped 4 bases from V and 3 bases from J, with 13 bases between. This CDR3 spans 14 amino acids. In germline, CDR1 is SGHRS, CDR2 YFSETQ. The CDR3 region is CASSLGRQDTEAFF. The CDR3 DNA follows: TGCGCCAGCAGCCTAGGACGACAGGACACTGAAGCTTTCTTT. The entire variable domain, with the rest obtained from reference TRBV5-1 and TRBJ1-1, is as follows: KAGVTQTPRYLIKTRGQQVTLSCSPISGHRSVSWYQQTPGQGLQFLFEYFSETQRNKGNFPGRFSGRQFSNSRSEMNVSTLELGDSALYLCASSLGRQDTEAFFGQGTRLTVV.

This chain connects TRBV7-2 to TRBJ2-7; TRBD2 matches 13 bases. The germline CDR1 and CDR2 sequences are SGHTA and FQGNSA. The ends lost 5 bases at V and 2 bases at J; junction bases unmatched: 6. The CDR3 contains 16 residues. CDR3 nucleotide sequence: TGTGCCAGCAGCCTGACTAGCGGGGGGCCCCCCTACGAGCAGTACTTC. Its translation is CASSLTSGGPPYEQYF. Complete variable domain (other parts from reference TRBV7-2 and TRBJ2-7): GAGVSQSPSNKVTEKGKDVELRCDPISGHTALYWYRQSLGQGLEFLIYFQGNSAPDKSGLPSDRFSAERTGGSVSTLTIQRTQQEDSAVYLCASSLTSGGPPYEQYFGPGTRLTVT.

CDR3 amino acids: CATWGASNQPQHF. For the CDR3, the DNA is TGTGCCACTTGGGGTGCCAGCAATCAGCCCCAGCATTTT. The chain joins TRBV10-3 to TRBJ1-5, with D unclear. V gave up 10 bases and J gave up 1 base, with 11 bases separating them. CDR3 size: 13 residues. CDR1 is ENHRY and CDR2 is SYGVKD in the germline V gene.

The V call is TRBV2, the J call TRBJ1-3; D uncertain. Trimming removed 7 bases at V and 0 bases at J, with 13 bases between. Germline values: CDR1 SNHLY, CDR2 FYNNEI. The CDR3 is 15 residues long. The CDR3 reads CASTAGLNSGNTIYF. The CDR3 DNA follows: TGTGCCAGCACTGCGGGGTTGAACTCTGGAAACACCATATATTTT.

The chain combines TRBV6-5 with TRBJ1-6; TRBD1 might be the D (5 bases). Trimming stripped 6 bases from V and 6 bases from J, with 15 bases between. Germline CDR1 is MNHEY and CDR2 is SVGAGI. CDR3 length equals 15 residues. CDR3 region: CASSQGRGVNSPLHF. CDR3 in DNA: TGTGCCAGCAGCCAGGGACGGGGGGTTAATTCACCCCTCCACTTT.